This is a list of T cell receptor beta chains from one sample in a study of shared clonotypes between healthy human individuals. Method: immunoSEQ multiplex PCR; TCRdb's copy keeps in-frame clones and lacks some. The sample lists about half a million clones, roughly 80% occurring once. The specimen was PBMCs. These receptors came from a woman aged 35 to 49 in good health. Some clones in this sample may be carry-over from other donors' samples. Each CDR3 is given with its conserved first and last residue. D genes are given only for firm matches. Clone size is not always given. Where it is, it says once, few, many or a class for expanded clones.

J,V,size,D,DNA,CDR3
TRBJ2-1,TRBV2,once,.,TGTGCCAGCAGGGGGCCGGGGACTGGTGAGCAGTTCTTC,CASRGPGTGEQFF
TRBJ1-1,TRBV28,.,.,TGTGCCAGCAGTTTGTCCACTGAAGCTTTCTTT,CASSLSTEAFF
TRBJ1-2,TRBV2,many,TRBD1,TGTGCCAGAACCGGGACAGGAAGTTCTGGCTACACCTTC,CARTGTGSSGYTF
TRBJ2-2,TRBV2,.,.,TGTGCCAGCACTCCACAAAGGACTACGAACACCGGGGAGCTGTTTTTT,CASTPQRTTNTGELFF
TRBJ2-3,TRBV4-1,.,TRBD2,TGCGCCAGCAGCCTGACACTAGCGGGAGGACGAACCACAGATACGCAGTATTTT,CASSLTLAGGRTTDTQYF
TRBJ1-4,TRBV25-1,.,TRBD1,TGTGCCAGCAGGGGTGACAGGGGGAGGGAAAAACTGTTTTTT,CASRGDRGREKLFF
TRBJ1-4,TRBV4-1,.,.,TGCGCCAGCAGCCAAGCCGAGGGCGGGGCAGGAGGTGAAAAACTGTTTTTT,CASSQAEGGAGGEKLFF
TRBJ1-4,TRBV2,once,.,TGTGCCAGCAGGCCGAATGAAAAACTGTTTTTT,CASRPNEKLFF
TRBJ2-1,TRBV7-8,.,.,TGTGCCAGCAGCCTCGCCGTGGGTGAGCAGTTCTTC,CASSLAVGEQFF
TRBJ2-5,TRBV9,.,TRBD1,TGTGCCAGCAGCGTAGATCAGACGACAGGGATTCAAGAGACCCAGTACTTC,CASSVDQTTGIQETQYF
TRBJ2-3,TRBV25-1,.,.,TGTGCCAGCAGCCCGGGGCCCATTCGGAACACAGATACGCAGTATTTT,CASSPGPIRNTDTQYF
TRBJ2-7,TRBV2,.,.,TGTGCCAGCACCCCGTCGGGGTTCGAGCAGTACTTC,CASTPSGFEQYF
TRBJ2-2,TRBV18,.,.,TGTGCCAGCTCAGCTGGCTACACCGGGGAGCTGTTTTTT,CASSAGYTGELFF
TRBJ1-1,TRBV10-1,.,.,TGCGCCAGCAGTACCAACCCGAACACTGAAGCTTTCTTT,CASSTNPNTEAFF
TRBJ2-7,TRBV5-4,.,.,TGTGCCAGCAGAAATCGCCCGGACTTCGGGGCTTACGAGCAGTACTTC,CASRNRPDFGAYEQYF
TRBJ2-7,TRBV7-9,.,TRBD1,TGTGCCAGCAGCACCAGACAGGGGCTTTACGAGCAGTACTTC,CASSTRQGLYEQYF
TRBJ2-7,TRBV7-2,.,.,TGTGCCAGCAGCGCCTTATGGGGGGCCTACGAGCAGTACTTC,CASSALWGAYEQYF
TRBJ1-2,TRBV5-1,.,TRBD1,TGCGCCAGCAAGAACCGGGACAGGGGTTATGGCTACACCTTC,CASKNRDRGYGYTF
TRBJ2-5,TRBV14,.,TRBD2,TGTGCCAGCAGCCAAGAGCTAGCGGGAGGAGAGACCCAGTACTTC,CASSQELAGGETQYF
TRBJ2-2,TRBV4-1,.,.,TGCGCCAGCAGCCAGGGTCCCCGGGCCCCGGGGAGGGAGCTGTTTTTT,CASSQGPRAPGRELFF
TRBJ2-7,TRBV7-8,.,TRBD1,TGTGCCAGCAGCCCGATCCGGGACAGGGGCTACGAGCAGTACTTC,CASSPIRDRGYEQYF
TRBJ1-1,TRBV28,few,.,TGTGCCAGCCGAACGGGGGGCGCGGGCACTGAAGCTTTCTTT,CASRTGGAGTEAFF
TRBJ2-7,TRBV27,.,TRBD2,TGTGCCAGCAGTCCAGTAGCGGGTATACGGCACGAGCAGTACTTC,CASSPVAGIRHEQYF
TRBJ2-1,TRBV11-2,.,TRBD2,TGTGCCAGCAGCGGGACTAGCGGCCACAATGAGCAGTTCTTC,CASSGTSGHNEQFF
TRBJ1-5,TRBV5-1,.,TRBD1,TGCGCCAGCAGCCCGGGGACAGGGGATGATCAGCCCCAGCATTTT,CASSPGTGDDQPQHF
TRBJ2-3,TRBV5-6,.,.,TGTGCCAGCAGTCATAGCGGTCCAGGCACAGATACGCAGTATTTT,CASSHSGPGTDTQYF